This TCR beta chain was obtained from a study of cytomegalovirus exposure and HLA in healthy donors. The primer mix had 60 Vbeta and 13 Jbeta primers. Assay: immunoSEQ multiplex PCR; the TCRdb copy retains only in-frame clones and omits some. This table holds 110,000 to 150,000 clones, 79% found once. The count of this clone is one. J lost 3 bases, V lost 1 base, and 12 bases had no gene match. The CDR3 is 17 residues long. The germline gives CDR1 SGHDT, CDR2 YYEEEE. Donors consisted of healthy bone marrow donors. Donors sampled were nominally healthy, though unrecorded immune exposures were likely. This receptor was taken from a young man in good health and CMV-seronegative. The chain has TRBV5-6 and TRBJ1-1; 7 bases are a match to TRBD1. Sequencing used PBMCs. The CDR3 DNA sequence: TGTGCCAGCAGCTTGTTATCGGGACAGTGGGCCGACACTGAAGCTTTCTTT. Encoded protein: CASSLLSGQWADTEAFF.